This T cell receptor (beta chain) was captured in a study of T cells in Graves' hyperthyroidism and ophthalmopathy. Study-level points and caveats: Patients with ophthalmopathy were separated from those with stable hyperthyroidism by a 13 V-J model.

For Graves' hyperthyroidism to be stable, ophthalmopathy could not progress within 18 months. Exclusions: uncontrolled infection, other autoimmune disease, pregnancy, lactation. Diagnosis rested on symptoms, serum thyroxine and TRAb, thyroid ultrasound, and orbital computed tomography. This clonotype was seen many times. Its cognate antigen is unknown. RNA transcripts provided the source from which TCR beta CDR3 regions were amplified. The primer set for the first-round RT-PCR of the TCR CDR3 was HTBI. Using its own MiXCR run on the multiplex PCR reads, TCRdb lists one record per CDR3 protein. There are over 700,000 distinct CDR3 sequences in the sample; just over 35% occur only once, and around a third lies in the top ten. The CDR3 runs 13 residues. Germline V gene sequence: CDR1 DFQATT, CDR2 SNEGSKA (reference sequence). V was clipped by 3 bases and J by 5 bases, with 13 bases between them.

The material sequenced was blood. V and J are TRBV20-1 and TRBJ2-5; a weak D match, TRBD1 (5 bases). The sequence was collected from a woman aged 40 to 50 with Graves' hyperthyroidism. The CDR3 is CSASWGLRETQYF. CDR3 nucleotides: TGCAGTGCTAGCTGGGGCTTGAGGGAGACCCAGTACTTC.